These 22 T cell receptor beta chains share one sample of origin, sequenced in a study of shared clonotypes between healthy human individuals. Generated by immunoSEQ multiplex PCR, the TCRdb table keeps only in-frame clones and is missing some. This sample has 2 million to 3 million clones, with 93% found just once. Sequencing was done on a sample of naive CD4+ T cells from PBMCs. Subset described: CD45RA+ positively selected. The receptor set was obtained from a man between 18 and 29 years old in good health. Some clones in this sample may be carry-over from other donors' samples.

The genes are TRBV5-1 and TRBJ2-5; 9 positions match TRBD2. CDR1 is SGHRS and CDR2 is YFSETQ in the germline V gene. J gave up 1 base and V 0 bases, and 7 bases lay outside the gene matches. This CDR3 spans 17 amino acids. CDR3 DNA: TGCGCCAGCAGCTTGGTGCGGGAGGGCCAGTTCCAAGAGACCCAGTACTTC. This gives the protein CASSLVREGQFQETQYF. Combining the CDR3 with reference TRBV5-1 and TRBJ2-5 gives the whole variable domain KAGVTQTPRYLIKTRGQQVTLSCSPISGHRSVSWYQQTPGQGLQFLFEYFSETQRNKGNFPGRFSGRQFSNSRSEMNVSTLELGDSALYLCASSLVREGQFQETQYFGPGTRLLVL.

The V gene is TRBV6-4, the J gene TRBJ1-4; D is uncertain. Germline CDR1 is MRHNA and CDR2 is SNTAGT. V dropped 3 bases and J dropped 7 bases, with 9 bases sitting between them. The CDR3 covers 13 residues. CDR3 DNA sequence: TGTGCCAGCAGTGAGTGGGCGGGTGAAAAACTGTTTTTT. Translation gives CASSEWAGEKLFF.

DNA of the CDR3: TGTGCCTGGGTAGTCTCTAACACCGGGGAGCTGTTTTTT. It is translated as CAWVVSNTGELFF. The rearrangement uses TRBV30 and TRBJ2-2; D remains ambiguous. The CDR3 is 13 amino acids. Looked up from germline, CDR1 is GTSNPN and CDR2 is SVGIG (reference sequence). Trimming pared 5 bases from V and 2 bases from J, leaving 9 bases between.

This clone was observed a single time. This sequence joins TRBV2 and TRBJ2-7; D unclear. The CDR3 is 14 residues long. The germline V gene has CDR1 SNHLY and CDR2 FYNNEI. V dropped 6 bases and J dropped 1 base, with 13 bases sitting between them. The CDR3, as DNA: TGTGCCAGCAGAGGCCGATTCTTATCCTACGAGCAGTACTTC. This gives the protein CASRGRFLSYEQYF.

This clone has a single count. The CDR3 sequence: CASVQEYEQYF. DNA of the CDR3: TGTGCCAGCGTCCAAGAATACGAGCAGTACTTC. This chain joins TRBV6-1 and TRBJ2-7; D is undetermined. The CDR3 length is 11 residues. CDR1 and CDR2 (germline): MNHNS, SASEGT. Trimming stripped 8 bases from V and 4 bases from J, with 9 bases between.

The chain carries TRBV5-1 and TRBJ2-2; tentative D call: TRBD2 (5 bases). Between the trimmed V and J ends, which lost 2 bases and 4 bases, there was a span of 9 bases. Germline CDR1 SGHRS, CDR2 YFSETQ. The CDR3 covers 14 residues. CDR3 nucleotides: TGCGCCAGCAGCTTTAGCGCCGGCACCGGGGAGCTGTTTTTT. Amino acids: CASSFSAGTGELFF.

The V and J genes are TRBV18 and TRBJ1-2; D gene uncertain. V was cut by 0 bases and J by 4 bases, with 9 bases left in between. This CDR3 is 14 amino acids long. From germline, CDR1 is KGHSH and CDR2 LQKENI. Written as DNA, the CDR3 is TGTGCCAGCTCACCACCGCTCAATGGCTATGGCTACACCTTC. Encoded protein: CASSPPLNGYGYTF. Supplemented by reference TRBV18 and TRBJ1-2, the full variable domain reads NAGVMQNPRHLVRRRGQEARLRCSPMKGHSHVYWYRQLPEEGLKFMVYLQKENIIDESGMPKERFSAEFPKEGPSILRIQQVVRGDSAAYFCASSPPLNGYGYTFGSGTRLTVV.

V and J are TRBV28 and TRBJ1-2; D unresolved. V was trimmed by 8 bases and J by 4 bases, leaving 11 bases between them. CDR1 and CDR2 (germline): MDHEN, SYDVKM. CDR3 size: 12 residues. As DNA, the CDR3 is TGTGCCAGCGTGGGGTCATCCTATGGCTACACCTTC. This codes for CASVGSSYGYTF.

This clone showed up just once. The chain combines TRBV7-3 with TRBJ2-7; 7 bases align to TRBD1. The V segment lost 0 bases and the J segment 8 bases; nucleotides outside the gene matches: 1. This CDR3 is built from 12 residues. Per the germline V gene, CDR1 is SGHTA and CDR2 is FQGTGA. CDR3 bases: TGTGCCAGCAGCTTAACAGGGGGCAAGCAGTACTTC. Its protein product is CASSLTGGKQYF.

The chain links TRBV5-1 to TRBJ1-3, with D perhaps matching TRBD1 (5 bases). This CDR3 is built from 14 residues. V lost 4 bases and J lost 9, with 17 bases in between. Germline-derived CDR1 and CDR2 are SGHRS and YFSETQ. CDR3 region: CASSTDGAGSTIYF. Written as DNA, the CDR3 is TGCGCCAGCAGCACGGACGGGGCCGGGAGCACCATATATTTT.

J is TRBJ2-2 and V is TRBV7-9; 8 nucleotides match TRBD2. Germline V gene data show CDR1 as SEHNR and CDR2 as FQNEAQ (reference sequence). CDR3 size: 15 residues. The junction had 9 bases not matched to a gene; V was cut back by 5 bases and J by 7 bases. The CDR3 DNA sequence: TGTGCCAGCAGCGAGATGAGCGGGGGCAACGGGGAGCTGTTTTTT. This gives the protein CASSEMSGGNGELFF.

The sample holds one count of this clone. Other DNA sequences in this sample translate to the same CDR3. The J gene is TRBJ1-2, the V gene TRBV7-2; TRBD1 aligns across 7 bases. This CDR3 contains 13 residues. V shed 5 bases, J shed 4 bases, and the junction held 4 bases outside the gene matches. The germline V gene has CDR1 SGHTA and CDR2 FQGNSA. The CDR3 is CASSPRDSYGYTF. Written as DNA, the CDR3 is TGTGCCAGCAGCCCGAGGGACAGCTATGGCTACACCTTC.

This sequence joins TRBV11-3 and TRBJ1-2; unclear D gene. CDR1 and CDR2 (germline): SGHNT, YENEEA. This CDR3 region has 14 residues. The V and J ends lost 4 bases and 6 bases respectively, with 15 bases between them. CDR3 protein: CASSSSPPGNGYTF. For the CDR3, the DNA is TGTGCCAGCAGCTCTAGCCCCCCAGGAAATGGCTACACCTTC. Drawing the rest from reference TRBV11-3 and TRBJ1-2, the complete variable domain is EAGVVQSPRYKIIEKKQPVAFWCNPISGHNTLYWYLQNLGQGPELLIRYENEEAVDDSQLPKDRFSAERLKGVDSTLKIQPAELGDSAVYLCASSSSPPGNGYTFGSGTRLTVV.

The J gene is TRBJ1-1, the V gene TRBV7-9; D is undetermined. V was trimmed by 5 bases and J by 0 bases, leaving 4 bases between them. The CDR3 is 12 amino acids. The germline V gene has CDR1 SEHNR and CDR2 FQNEAQ (reference sequence). The CDR3 loop reads CASSNMNTEAFF. The CDR3, as DNA: TGTGCCAGCAGCAACATGAACACTGAAGCTTTCTTT.

The chain couples TRBV28 to TRBJ2-5, with 7 bases lining up with TRBD1. The CDR3 totals 15 residues. The J segment lost 2 bases and the V segment lost 3 bases, leaving 6 bases of the junction unmatched. Germline CDR1 is MDHEN and CDR2 is SYDVKM. The CDR3: CASSFPRQGQETQYF. As DNA, the CDR3 is TGTGCCAGCAGTTTTCCGAGACAGGGTCAAGAGACCCAGTACTTC.

V usage is TRBV7-2 and J usage is TRBJ1-4, with D maybe TRBD1 (5 bases). In germline, CDR1 is SGHTA, CDR2 FQGNSA. Deletions cut 2 bases from V and 7 bases from J, with 17 bases between. This CDR3 has 16 amino acids. The CDR3 sequence is CASSLLGPTVAEKLFF. The CDR3 region has the DNA TGTGCCAGCAGCTTATTGGGCCCGACAGTGGCTGAAAAACTGTTTTTT.

The chain uses TRBV7-2 and TRBJ2-5, with D perhaps matching TRBD1 or TRBD2 (6 bases each). Trimming removed 1 base at V and 5 bases at J, with 11 bases between. Per germline, CDR1 SGHTA and CDR2 FQGNSA. This CDR3 is 14 amino acids long. This CDR3 reads CASSLEWRGETQYF. The CDR3 nucleotides read TGTGCCAGCAGCTTAGAGTGGAGGGGGGAGACCCAGTACTTC.

This chain joins TRBV28 and TRBJ2-7; D remains ambiguous. CDR1 and CDR2 from the germline V gene are MDHEN and SYDVKM. CDR3 length: 11 residues. The V end lost 7 bases, the J end lost 9 bases, and 13 bases lay between the germline ends. Here the CDR3 reads CASTRPPGQYF. In nucleotides, the CDR3 is TGTGCCAGCACGAGGCCCCCCGGGCAGTACTTC.

The chain recombines TRBV7-9 with TRBJ2-1; possibly TRBD2 for D (5 bases). The CDR3 is 15 amino acids. V gave up 4 bases and J gave up 4 bases, with 14 bases separating them. From germline, CDR1 is SEHNR and CDR2 FQNEAQ (reference sequence). CDR3 loop: CASSWGADGYNEQFF. As DNA, the CDR3 is TGTGCCAGCAGCTGGGGAGCGGACGGTTACAATGAGCAGTTCTTC.

The chain recombines TRBV18 with TRBJ2-7; TRBD1 is a possible D gene (6 bases). V gave up 2 bases and J gave up 7 bases, with 21 bases separating them. The CDR3 sequence is 16 residues long. Germline values: CDR1 KGHSH, CDR2 LQKENI. Here the CDR3 reads CASSPKGAGASGEQYF. The CDR3, as DNA: TGTGCCAGCTCACCAAAAGGGGCAGGGGCTTCGGGGGAGCAGTACTTC.

The gene calls are TRBV2 and TRBJ2-3; a weak D match, TRBD2 (6 bases). Germline loops: CDR1 SNHLY, CDR2 FYNNEI. V lost 6 bases and J lost 8, with 21 bases in between. This CDR3 has 15 residues. This CDR3 is CASRLIAADVGTQYF. Here the CDR3 DNA reads TGTGCCAGCAGACTAATAGCGGCCGACGTTGGTACGCAGTATTTT.

This chain joins TRBV27 and TRBJ2-7, with D uncertain. Trimming removed 6 bases at V and 2 bases at J, with 20 bases between. The CDR3 totals 16 residues. Germline CDR1 and CDR2: MNHEY and SMNVEV (reference sequence). The chain's CDR3 is CASSWVRQIDAYEQYF. The CDR3 nucleotides read TGTGCCAGCAGCTGGGTCCGGCAGATTGACGCCTACGAGCAGTACTTC.